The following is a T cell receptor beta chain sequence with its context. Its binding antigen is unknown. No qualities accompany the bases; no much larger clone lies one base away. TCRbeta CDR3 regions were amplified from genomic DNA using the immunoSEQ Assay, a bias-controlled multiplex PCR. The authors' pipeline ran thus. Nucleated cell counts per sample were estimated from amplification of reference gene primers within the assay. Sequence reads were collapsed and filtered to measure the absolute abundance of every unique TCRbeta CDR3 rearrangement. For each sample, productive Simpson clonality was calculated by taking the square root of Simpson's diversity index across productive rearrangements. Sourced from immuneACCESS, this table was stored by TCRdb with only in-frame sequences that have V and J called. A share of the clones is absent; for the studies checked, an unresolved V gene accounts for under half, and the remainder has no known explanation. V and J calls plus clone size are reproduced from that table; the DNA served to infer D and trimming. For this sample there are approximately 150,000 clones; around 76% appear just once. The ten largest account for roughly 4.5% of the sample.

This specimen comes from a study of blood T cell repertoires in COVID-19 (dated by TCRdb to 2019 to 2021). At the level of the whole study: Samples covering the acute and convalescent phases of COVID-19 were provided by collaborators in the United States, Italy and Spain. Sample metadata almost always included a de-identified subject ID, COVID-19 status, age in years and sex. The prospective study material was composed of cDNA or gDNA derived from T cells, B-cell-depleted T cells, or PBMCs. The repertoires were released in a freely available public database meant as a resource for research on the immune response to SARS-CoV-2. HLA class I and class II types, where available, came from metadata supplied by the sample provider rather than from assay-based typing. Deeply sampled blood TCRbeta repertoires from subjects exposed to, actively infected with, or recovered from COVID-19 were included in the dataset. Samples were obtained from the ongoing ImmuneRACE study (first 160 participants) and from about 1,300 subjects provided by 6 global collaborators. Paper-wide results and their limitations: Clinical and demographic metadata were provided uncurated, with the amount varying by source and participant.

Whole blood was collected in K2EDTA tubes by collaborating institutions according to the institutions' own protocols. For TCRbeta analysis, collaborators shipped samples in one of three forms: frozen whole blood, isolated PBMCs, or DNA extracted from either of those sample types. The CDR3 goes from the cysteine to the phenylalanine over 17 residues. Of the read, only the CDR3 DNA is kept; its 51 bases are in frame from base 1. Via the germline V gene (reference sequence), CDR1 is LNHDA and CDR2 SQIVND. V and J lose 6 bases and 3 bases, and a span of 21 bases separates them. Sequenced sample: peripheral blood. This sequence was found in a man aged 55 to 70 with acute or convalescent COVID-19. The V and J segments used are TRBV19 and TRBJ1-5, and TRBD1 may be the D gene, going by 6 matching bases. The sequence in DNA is TGTGCCAGTAGCGAAATCCAACAGGGCCCCTCCAATCAGCCCCAGCATTTT. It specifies CASSEIQQGPSNQPQHF.